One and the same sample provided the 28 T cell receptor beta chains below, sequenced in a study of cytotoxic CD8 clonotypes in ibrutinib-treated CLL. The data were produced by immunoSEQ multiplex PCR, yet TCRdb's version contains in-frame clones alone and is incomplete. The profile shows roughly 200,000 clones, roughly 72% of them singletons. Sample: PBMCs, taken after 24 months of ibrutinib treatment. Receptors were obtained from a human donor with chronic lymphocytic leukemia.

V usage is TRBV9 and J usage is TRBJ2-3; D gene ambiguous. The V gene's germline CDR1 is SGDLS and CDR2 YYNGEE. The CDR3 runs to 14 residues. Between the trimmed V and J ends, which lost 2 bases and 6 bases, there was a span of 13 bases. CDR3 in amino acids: CASSVGSLSDTQYF. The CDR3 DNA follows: TGTGCCAGCAGCGTCGGGTCGCTTTCGGATACGCAGTATTTT.

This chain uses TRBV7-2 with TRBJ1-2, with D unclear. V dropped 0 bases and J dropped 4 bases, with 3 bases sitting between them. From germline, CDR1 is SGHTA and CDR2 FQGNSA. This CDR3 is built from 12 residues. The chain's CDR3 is CASSLAFYGYTF. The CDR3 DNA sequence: TGTGCCAGCAGCTTAGCGTTCTATGGCTACACCTTC.

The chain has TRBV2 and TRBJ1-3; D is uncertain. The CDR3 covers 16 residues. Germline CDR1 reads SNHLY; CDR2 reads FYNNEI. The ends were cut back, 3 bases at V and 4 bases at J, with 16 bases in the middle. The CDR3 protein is CASSDNGSGGGNTIYF. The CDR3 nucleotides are TGTGCCAGCAGTGACAATGGGAGTGGAGGCGGAAACACCATATATTTT.

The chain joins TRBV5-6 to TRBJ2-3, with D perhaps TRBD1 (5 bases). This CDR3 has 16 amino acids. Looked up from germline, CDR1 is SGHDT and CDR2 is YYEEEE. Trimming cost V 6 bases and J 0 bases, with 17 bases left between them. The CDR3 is CASTRQNGPSTDTQYF. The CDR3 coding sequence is TGTGCCAGCACCCGACAGAACGGCCCTAGCACAGATACGCAGTATTTT.

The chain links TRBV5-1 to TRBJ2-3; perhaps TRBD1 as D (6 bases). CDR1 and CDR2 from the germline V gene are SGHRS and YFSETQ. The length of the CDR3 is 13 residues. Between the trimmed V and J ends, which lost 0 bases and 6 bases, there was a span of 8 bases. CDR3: CASSLDRADTQYF. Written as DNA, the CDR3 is TGCGCCAGCAGCTTGGACAGGGCGGATACGCAGTATTTT.

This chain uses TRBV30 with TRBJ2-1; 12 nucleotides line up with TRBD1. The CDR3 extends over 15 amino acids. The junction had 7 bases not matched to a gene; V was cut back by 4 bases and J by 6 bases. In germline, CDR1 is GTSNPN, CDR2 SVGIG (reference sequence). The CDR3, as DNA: TGTGCCTGGACCACCGGGACAGGGGGCTTCAATGAGCAGTTCTTC. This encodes CAWTTGTGGFNEQFF.

The CDR3 spells CASSVGTDLGPIYTDTQYF. CDR3 in DNA: TGTGCCAGCAGCGTGGGGACAGACTTGGGACCAATTTACACAGATACGCAGTATTTT. The V gene is TRBV9, the J gene TRBJ2-3, with 7 bases that match TRBD1. This CDR3 has 19 amino acids. The ends lost 2 bases at V and 2 bases at J; junction bases unmatched: 17. In germline, CDR1 is SGDLS, CDR2 YYNGEE.

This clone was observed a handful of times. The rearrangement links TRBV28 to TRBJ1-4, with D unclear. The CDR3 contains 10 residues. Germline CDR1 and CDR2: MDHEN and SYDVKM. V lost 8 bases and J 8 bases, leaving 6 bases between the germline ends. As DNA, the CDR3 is TGTGCCAGCCAGGAAGAAAAACTGTTTTTT. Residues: CASQEEKLFF. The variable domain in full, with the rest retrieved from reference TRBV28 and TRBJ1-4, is DVKVTQSSRYLVKRTGEKVFLECVQDMDHENMFWYRQDPGLGLRLIYFSYDVKMKEKGDIPEGYSVSREKKERFSLILESASTNQTSMYLCASQEEKLFFGSGTQLSVL.

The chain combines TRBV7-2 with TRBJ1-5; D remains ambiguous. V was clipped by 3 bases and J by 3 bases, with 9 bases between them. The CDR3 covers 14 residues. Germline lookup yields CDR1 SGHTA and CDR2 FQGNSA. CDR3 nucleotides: TGTGCCAGCAGCTTTAGACCGATCAATCAGCCCCAGCATTTT. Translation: CASSFRPINQPQHF. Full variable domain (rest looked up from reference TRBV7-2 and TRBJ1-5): GAGVSQSPSNKVTEKGKDVELRCDPISGHTALYWYRQSLGQGLEFLIYFQGNSAPDKSGLPSDRFSAERTGGSVSTLTIQRTQQEDSAVYLCASSFRPINQPQHFGDGTRLSIL.

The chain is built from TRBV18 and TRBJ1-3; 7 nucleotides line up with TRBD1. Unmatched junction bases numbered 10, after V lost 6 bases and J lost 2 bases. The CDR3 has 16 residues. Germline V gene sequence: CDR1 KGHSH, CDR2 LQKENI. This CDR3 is CASSPGQDFTGNTIYF. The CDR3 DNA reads TGTGCCAGCTCCCCAGGACAGGATTTCACTGGAAACACCATATATTTT.

CDR3 DNA sequence: TGTGCCAGCAAGGACAGGACCACACTTCAGCCCCAGCATTTT. This gives the protein CASKDRTTLQPQHF. The V call is TRBV2, the J call TRBJ1-5, with TRBD1 matching 7 bases. J lost 6 bases, V lost 7 bases, and 9 bases had no gene match. This CDR3 has 14 amino acids. Germline CDR1 SNHLY, CDR2 FYNNEI.

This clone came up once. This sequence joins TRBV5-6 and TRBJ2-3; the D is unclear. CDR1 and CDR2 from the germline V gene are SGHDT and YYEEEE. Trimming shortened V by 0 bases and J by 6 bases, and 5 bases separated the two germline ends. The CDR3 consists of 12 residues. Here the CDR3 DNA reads TGTGCCAGCAGCTTGGTCTTGGATACGCAGTATTTT. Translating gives CASSLVLDTQYF.

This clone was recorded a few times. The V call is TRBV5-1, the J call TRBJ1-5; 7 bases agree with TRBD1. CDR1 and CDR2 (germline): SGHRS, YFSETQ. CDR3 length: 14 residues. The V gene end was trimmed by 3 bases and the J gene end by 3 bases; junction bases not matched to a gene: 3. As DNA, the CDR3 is TGCGCCAGCAGCTCAACAGGGGACAATCAGCCCCAGCATTTT. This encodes CASSSTGDNQPQHF.

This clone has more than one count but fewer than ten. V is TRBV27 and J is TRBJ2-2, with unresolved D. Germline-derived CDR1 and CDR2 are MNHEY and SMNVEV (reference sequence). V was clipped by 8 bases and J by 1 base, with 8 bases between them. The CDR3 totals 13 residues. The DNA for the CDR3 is TGTGCCAGCCATGCACAGAACACCGGGGAGCTGTTTTTT. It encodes CASHAQNTGELFF.

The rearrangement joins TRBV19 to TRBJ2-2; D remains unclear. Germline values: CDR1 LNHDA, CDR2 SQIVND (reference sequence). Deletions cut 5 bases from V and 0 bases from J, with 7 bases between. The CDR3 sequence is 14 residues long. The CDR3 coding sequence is TGTGCCAGTAGTTTAACCGCGAACACCGGGGAGCTGTTTTTT. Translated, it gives CASSLTANTGELFF. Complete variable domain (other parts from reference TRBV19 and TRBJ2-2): DGGITQSPKYLFRKEGQNVTLSCEQNLNHDAMYWYRQDPGQGLRLIYYSQIVNDFQKGDIAEGYSVSREKKESFPLTVTSAQKNPTAFYLCASSLTANTGELFFGEGSRLTVL.

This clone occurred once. As DNA, the CDR3 is TGTGCCAGCAGCCCGGGACAGGGGCAAGACAATGAGCAGTTCTTC. This gives the protein CASSPGQGQDNEQFF. The chain links TRBV6-6 to TRBJ2-1; 10 nucleotides match TRBD1. Germline CDR1 is MNHNY and CDR2 is SVGAGI (reference sequence). The CDR3 is 15 residues long. V dropped 6 bases and J dropped 5; count of bases not matched to a gene: 7.

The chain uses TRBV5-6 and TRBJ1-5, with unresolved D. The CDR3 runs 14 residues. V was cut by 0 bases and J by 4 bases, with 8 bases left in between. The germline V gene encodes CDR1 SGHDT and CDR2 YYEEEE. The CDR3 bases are TGTGCCAGCAGCTTGGGACGGGTTAATCAGCCCCAGCATTTT. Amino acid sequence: CASSLGRVNQPQHF.

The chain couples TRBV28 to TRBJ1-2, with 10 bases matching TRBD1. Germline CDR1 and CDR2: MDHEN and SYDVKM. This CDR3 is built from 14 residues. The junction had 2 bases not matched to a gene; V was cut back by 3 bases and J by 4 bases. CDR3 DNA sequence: TGTGCCAGCAGTTTGGGACAGGGGACCTATGGCTACACCTTC. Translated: CASSLGQGTYGYTF.

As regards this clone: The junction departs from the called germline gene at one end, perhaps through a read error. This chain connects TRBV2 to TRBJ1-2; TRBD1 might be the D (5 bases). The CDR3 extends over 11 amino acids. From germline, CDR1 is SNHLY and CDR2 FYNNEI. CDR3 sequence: CASSVGASRTF. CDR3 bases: TGTGCCAGCAGTGTAGGGGCTTCGAGGACTTTC.

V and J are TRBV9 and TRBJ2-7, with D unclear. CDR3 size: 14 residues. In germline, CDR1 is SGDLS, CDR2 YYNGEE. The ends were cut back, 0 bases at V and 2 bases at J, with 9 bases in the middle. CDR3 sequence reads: CASSVGPDPYEQYF. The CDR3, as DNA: TGTGCCAGCAGCGTAGGCCCGGACCCCTACGAGCAGTACTTC.

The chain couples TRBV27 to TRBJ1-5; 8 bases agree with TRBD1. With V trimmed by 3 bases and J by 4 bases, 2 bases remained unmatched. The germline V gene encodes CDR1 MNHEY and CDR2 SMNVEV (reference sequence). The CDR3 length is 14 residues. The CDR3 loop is CASSFRQGNQPQHF. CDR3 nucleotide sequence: TGTGCCAGCAGTTTCCGACAGGGGAATCAGCCCCAGCATTTT.

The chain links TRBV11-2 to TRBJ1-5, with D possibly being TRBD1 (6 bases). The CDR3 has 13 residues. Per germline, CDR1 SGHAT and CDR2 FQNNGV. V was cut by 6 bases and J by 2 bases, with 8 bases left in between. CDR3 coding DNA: TGTGCCAGCAGGGCAGGGGGCAATCAGCCCCAGCATTTT. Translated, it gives CASRAGGNQPQHF.

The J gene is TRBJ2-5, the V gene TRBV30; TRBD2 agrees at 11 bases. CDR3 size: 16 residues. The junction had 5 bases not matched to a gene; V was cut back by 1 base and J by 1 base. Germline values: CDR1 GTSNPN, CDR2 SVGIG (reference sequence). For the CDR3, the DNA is TGTGCCTGGAGTGCGGGGCTAGCGGGAGGCCAAGAGACCCAGTACTTC. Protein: CAWSAGLAGGQETQYF. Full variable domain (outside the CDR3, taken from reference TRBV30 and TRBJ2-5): SQTIHQWPATLVQPVGSPLSLECTVEGTSNPNLYWYRQAAGRGLQLLFYSVGIGQISSEVPQNLSASRPQDRQFILSSKKLLLSDSGFYLCAWSAGLAGGQETQYFGPGTRLLVL.

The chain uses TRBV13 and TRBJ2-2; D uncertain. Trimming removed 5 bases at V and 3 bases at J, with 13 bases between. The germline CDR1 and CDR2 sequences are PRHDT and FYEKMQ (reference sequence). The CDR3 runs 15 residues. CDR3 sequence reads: CASSILEHYTGELFF. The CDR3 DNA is TGTGCCAGCAGCATATTGGAGCACTACACCGGGGAGCTGTTTTTT.

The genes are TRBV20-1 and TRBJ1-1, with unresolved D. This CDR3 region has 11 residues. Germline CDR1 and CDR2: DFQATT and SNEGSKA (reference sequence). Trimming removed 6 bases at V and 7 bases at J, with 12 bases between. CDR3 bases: TGCAGTGCGGCAGGCCGAAGTGAAGCTTTCTTT. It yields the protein CSAAGRSEAFF.

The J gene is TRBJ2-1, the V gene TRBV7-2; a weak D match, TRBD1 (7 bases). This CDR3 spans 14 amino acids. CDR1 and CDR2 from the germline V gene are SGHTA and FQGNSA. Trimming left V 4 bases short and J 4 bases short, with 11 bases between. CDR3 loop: CASSSGGFYNEQFF. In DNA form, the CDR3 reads TGTGCCAGCAGCTCAGGGGGGTTTTACAATGAGCAGTTCTTC.

This CDR3 reads CASSDTQDPRYF. As DNA, the CDR3 is TGTGCCAGCAGTGATACACAAGACCCCCGGTACTTC. The genes are TRBV2 and TRBJ2-7, with D unresolved. Between the trimmed V and J ends, which lost 3 bases and 12 bases, there was a span of 15 bases. The CDR3 has 12 residues. Germline values: CDR1 SNHLY, CDR2 FYNNEI.

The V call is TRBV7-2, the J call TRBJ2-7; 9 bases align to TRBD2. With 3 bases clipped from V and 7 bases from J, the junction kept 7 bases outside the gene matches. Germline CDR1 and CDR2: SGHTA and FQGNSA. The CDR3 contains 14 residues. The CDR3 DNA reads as TGTGCCAGCAGCTTCGACTCTCTAGCGGGAGAGCAGTACTTC. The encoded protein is CASSFDSLAGEQYF.